Following are 9 T cell receptor beta chains from one sample sequenced in a study of blood T cells in healthy people across ages. With a J-beta primer mix and a sample-barcoded 5' primer, a second PCR ran 7 to 11 cycles. Using its own MiXCR run on the 5' RACE reads, TCRdb lists one record per CDR3 protein. The data hold 1.5 million to 2 million distinct CDR3 sequences, with 25% to 30% observed a single time. The sequenced sample was blood. These receptors all come from a woman aged 30 to 39 in good health.

This clonotype came up a few times. V and J are TRBV24-1 and TRBJ2-5; D possibly corresponds to TRBD2 (5 bases). Germline V gene sequence: CDR1 KGHDR, CDR2 SFDVKD. Trimming took off 6 bases at V and 2 bases at J, with 15 bases between the two ends. The CDR3 spans 15 residues. The DNA of the CDR3 is TGTGCCACCAGTAATCCAGCCCGGGAACAAGAGACCCAGTACTTC. Amino acids: CATSNPAREQETQYF.

This clonotype turned up a few times. This sequence joins TRBV30 and TRBJ2-1; 12 nucleotides align to TRBD2. The CDR3 spans 14 residues. Germline assignment: CDR1 GTSNPN and CDR2 SVGIG (reference sequence). With 0 bases clipped from V and 8 bases from J, the junction kept 2 bases outside the gene matches. In DNA, the CDR3 is TGTGCCTGGAGTGTACGACTAGCGGGGGATGAGCAGTTCTTC. Amino acids: CAWSVRLAGDEQFF.

This clonotype was counted a few times. This chain uses TRBV7-9 with TRBJ1-2; D may be TRBD1 (5 bases). The V end was cut by 5 bases, the J end by 4 bases, with 17 bases between. CDR3 length: 15 amino acids. Germline V gene lookup returns CDR1 SEHNR and CDR2 FQNEAQ (reference sequence). Here the CDR3 reads CASSGGASMVYGYTF. The CDR3 DNA reads as TGTGCCAGCAGCGGGGGAGCTTCTATGGTCTATGGCTACACCTTC. Looking up the rest from reference TRBV7-9 and TRBJ1-2 gives the full variable domain: DTGVSQNPRHKITKRGQNVTFRCDPISEHNRLYWYRQTLGQGPEFLTYFQNEAQLEKSRLLSDRFSAERPKGSFSTLEIQRTEQGDSAMYLCASSGGASMVYGYTFGSGTRLTVV.

This sequence joins TRBV20-1 and TRBJ2-4; TRBD1 aligns across 9 bases. The J call may be faulty, since TRBJ2-7 better matches the DNA end. This CDR3 comprises 16 residues. Per germline, CDR1 DFQATT and CDR2 SNEGSKA (reference sequence). CDR3 amino acids: CSARDGRTGDTYEQYF. DNA of the CDR3: TGCAGTGCTAGAGATGGCAGGACAGGGGATACCTACGAGCAGTACTTC.

Concerning this clonotype: A much larger clone sits a single nucleotide away, making a read error possible. V and J are TRBV5-1 and TRBJ2-5; tentatively, D is TRBD1 (7 bases). Germline values: CDR1 SGHRS, CDR2 YFSETQ. The CDR3 has 15 residues. The CDR3 is CASSTGDSFQETQHF. The DNA for the CDR3 is TGCGCCAGCAGCACGGGGGACAGCTTCCAAGAGACCCAGCACTTC.

This clonotype was seen a few times. V usage is TRBV3-1 and J usage is TRBJ2-7; a weak D match, TRBD2 (5 bases). Trimming shortened V by 0 bases and J by 7 bases, and 16 bases separated the two germline ends. This CDR3 region has 15 residues. Germline V lookup: CDR1 LGHDT, CDR2 YNNKEL (reference sequence). The CDR3 reads CASSQDRRLSREQYF. The DNA for the CDR3 is TGTGCCAGCAGCCAAGATAGGAGGCTCTCTCGTGAGCAGTACTTC.

The rearrangement links TRBV2 to TRBJ2-7, with TRBD2 identical over 11 bases. CDR1 SNHLY and CDR2 FYNNEI come from the germline V gene. Unmatched junction bases numbered 14, after V lost 6 bases and J lost 7 bases. This CDR3 comprises 16 residues. CDR3 sequence: CASSPSSLAGGGEQYF. As DNA, the CDR3 is TGTGCCAGCAGCCCCTCTTCCCTAGCGGGGGGAGGGGAGCAGTACTTC.

This clonotype was seen more than once but under ten times. The chain carries TRBV5-1 and TRBJ2-3, with D possibly being TRBD1 (5 bases). Germline V gene sequence: CDR1 SGHRS, CDR2 YFSETQ. CDR3 length: 14 amino acids. Trimming took 0 bases from V and 6 from J, leaving 11 bases between them. The CDR3 region has the DNA TGCGCCAGCAGCTTGGTGGGGCAGTACGATACGCAGTATTTT. Its translation is CASSLVGQYDTQYF.

J is TRBJ2-5 and V is TRBV7-2; 9 bases are a match to TRBD2. V shed 4 bases, J shed 11 bases, and the junction held 14 bases outside the gene matches. CDR1 is SGHTA and CDR2 is FQGNSA in the germline V gene. The CDR3 is made up of 15 amino acids. The CDR3 is CASSYLTSGHNEQYF. Written as DNA, the CDR3 is TGTGCCAGCAGCTACCTGACTAGCGGACACAATGAGCAGTACTTC.